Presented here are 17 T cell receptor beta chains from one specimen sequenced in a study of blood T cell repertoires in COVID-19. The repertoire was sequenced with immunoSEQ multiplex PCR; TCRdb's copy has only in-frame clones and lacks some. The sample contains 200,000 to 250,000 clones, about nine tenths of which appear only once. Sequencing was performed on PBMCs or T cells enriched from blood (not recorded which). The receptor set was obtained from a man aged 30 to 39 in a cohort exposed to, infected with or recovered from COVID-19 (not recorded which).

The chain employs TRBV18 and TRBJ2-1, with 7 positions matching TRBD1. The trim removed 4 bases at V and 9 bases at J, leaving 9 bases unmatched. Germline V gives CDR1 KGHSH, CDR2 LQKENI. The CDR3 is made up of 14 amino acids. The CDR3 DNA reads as TGTGCCAGCTCACTTCGACAGGGTGTGAGTGAGCAGTTCTTC. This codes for CASSLRQGVSEQFF.

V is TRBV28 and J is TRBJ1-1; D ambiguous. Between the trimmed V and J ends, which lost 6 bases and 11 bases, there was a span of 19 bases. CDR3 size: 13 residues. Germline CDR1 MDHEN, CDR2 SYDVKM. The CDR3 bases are TGTGCCAGCAGCCCCGGCAACTGGCCCGGGGCTTTCTTT. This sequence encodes CASSPGNWPGAFF. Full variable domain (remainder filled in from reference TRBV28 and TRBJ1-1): DVKVTQSSRYLVKRTGEKVFLECVQDMDHENMFWYRQDPGLGLRLIYFSYDVKMKEKGDIPEGYSVSREKKERFSLILESASTNQTSMYLCASSPGNWPGAFFGQGTRLTVV.

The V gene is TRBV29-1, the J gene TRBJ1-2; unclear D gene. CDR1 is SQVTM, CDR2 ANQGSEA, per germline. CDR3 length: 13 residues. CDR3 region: CSTGSINNYGYTF. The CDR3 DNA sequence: TGCAGTACGGGGAGCATTAATAACTATGGCTACACCTTC.

Here the CDR3 reads CASSLGPGNTGELFF. DNA of the CDR3: TGTGCCAGCAGCTTAGGTCCGGGGAACACCGGGGAGCTGTTTTTT. The chain is built from TRBV11-2 and TRBJ2-2, with D hard to call. This CDR3 is built from 15 residues. Germline loops: CDR1 SGHAT, CDR2 FQNNGV. Deletions cut 1 base from V and 1 base from J, with 7 bases between.

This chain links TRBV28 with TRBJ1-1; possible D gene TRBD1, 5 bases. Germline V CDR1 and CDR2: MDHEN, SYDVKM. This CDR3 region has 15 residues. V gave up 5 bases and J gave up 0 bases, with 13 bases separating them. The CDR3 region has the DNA TGTGCCAGCAGTCAACTGCTGGGGCTGAACACTGAAGCTTTCTTT. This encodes CASSQLLGLNTEAFF.

In DNA, the CDR3 is TGTGCCAGCAGTGATAAGGACGGTGGGACACGAGAGACCCAGTACTTC. Its translation is CASSDKDGGTRETQYF. V and J are TRBV2 and TRBJ2-5, with D perhaps TRBD1 (6 bases). V lost 3 bases, J lost 4 bases, and 18 bases lay in between. Looked up from germline, CDR1 is SNHLY and CDR2 is FYNNEI. This CDR3 is built from 16 residues.

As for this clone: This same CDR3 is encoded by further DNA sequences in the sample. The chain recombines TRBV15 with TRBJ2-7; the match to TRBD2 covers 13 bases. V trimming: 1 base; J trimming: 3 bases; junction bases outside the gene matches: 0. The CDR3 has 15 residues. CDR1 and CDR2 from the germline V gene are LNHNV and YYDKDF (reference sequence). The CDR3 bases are TGTGCCACCAGCAGAGGGACTAGCGGGAGCTACGAGCAGTACTTC. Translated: CATSRGTSGSYEQYF.

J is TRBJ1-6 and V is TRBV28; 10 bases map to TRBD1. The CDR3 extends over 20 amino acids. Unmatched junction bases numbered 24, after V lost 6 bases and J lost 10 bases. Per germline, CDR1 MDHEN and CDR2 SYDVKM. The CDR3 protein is CASSLGGLLGAGQGTSPLHF. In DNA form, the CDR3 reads TGTGCCAGCAGCCTTGGGGGGCTCCTTGGGGCGGGACAGGGGACGTCACCCCTCCACTTT.

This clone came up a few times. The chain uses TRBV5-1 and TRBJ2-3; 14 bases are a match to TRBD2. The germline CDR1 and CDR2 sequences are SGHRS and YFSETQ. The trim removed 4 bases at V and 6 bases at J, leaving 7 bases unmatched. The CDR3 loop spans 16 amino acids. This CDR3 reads CASSIGTSGRGDTQYF. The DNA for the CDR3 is TGCGCCAGCAGCATTGGGACTAGCGGGAGAGGCGATACGCAGTATTTT.

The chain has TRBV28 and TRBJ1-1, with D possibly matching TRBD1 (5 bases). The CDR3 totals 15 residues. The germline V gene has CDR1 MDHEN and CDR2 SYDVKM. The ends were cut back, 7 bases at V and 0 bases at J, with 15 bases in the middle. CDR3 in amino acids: CASTIPTGLNTEAFF. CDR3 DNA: TGTGCCAGCACCATACCAACAGGTCTGAACACTGAAGCTTTCTTT.

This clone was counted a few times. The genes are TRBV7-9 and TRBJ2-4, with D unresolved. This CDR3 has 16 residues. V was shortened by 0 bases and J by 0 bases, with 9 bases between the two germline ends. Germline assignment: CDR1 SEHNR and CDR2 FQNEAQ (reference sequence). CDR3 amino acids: CASSLALGVAKNIQYF. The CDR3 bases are TGTGCCAGCAGCTTAGCGCTCGGTGTAGCCAAAAACATTCAGTACTTC.

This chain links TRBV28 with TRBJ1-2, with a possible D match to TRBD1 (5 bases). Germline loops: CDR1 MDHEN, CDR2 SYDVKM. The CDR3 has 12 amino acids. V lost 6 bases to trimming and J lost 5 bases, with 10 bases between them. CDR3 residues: CASRQTVYGYTF. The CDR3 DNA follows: TGTGCCAGCAGGCAGACAGTATATGGCTACACCTTC.

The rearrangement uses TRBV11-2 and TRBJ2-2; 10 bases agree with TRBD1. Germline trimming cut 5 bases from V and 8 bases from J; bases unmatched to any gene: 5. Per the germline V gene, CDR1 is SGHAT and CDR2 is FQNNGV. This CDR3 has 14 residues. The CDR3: CASSRDRGSGELFF. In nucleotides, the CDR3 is TGTGCCAGCAGCCGGGACAGGGGTTCGGGGGAGCTGTTTTTT.

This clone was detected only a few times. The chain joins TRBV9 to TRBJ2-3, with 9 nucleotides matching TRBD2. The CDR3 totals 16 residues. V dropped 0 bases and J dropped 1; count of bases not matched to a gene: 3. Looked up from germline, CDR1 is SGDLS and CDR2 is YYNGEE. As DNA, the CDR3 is TGTGCCAGCAGCGTAGCGAAGCGGGAGGGCACAGATACGCAGTATTTT. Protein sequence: CASSVAKREGTDTQYF.

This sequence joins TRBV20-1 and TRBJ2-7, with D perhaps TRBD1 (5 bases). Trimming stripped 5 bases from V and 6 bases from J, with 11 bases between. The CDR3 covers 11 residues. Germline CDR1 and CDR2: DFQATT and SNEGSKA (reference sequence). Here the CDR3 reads CSAATVGEQYF. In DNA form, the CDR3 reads TGCAGTGCTGCGACAGTCGGCGAGCAGTACTTC.

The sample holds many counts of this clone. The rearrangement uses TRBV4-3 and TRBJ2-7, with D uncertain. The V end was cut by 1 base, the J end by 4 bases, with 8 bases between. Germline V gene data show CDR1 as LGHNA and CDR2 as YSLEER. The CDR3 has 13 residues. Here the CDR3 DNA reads TGCGCCAGCAGCCAAGGGCTCTCTTACGAGCAGTACTTC. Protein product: CASSQGLSYEQYF.

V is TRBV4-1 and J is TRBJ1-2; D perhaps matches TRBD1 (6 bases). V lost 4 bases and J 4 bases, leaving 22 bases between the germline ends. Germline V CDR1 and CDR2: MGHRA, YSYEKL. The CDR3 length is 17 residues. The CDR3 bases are TGCGCCAGCAGCCCCTCGCCCGGTGGGGGCGCGTCCTATGGCTACACCTTC. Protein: CASSPSPGGGASYGYTF.